The present T cell receptor (beta chain) was sequenced within a study of cytomegalovirus exposure and HLA in healthy donors. The study's findings and limits: Three CMV-associated chains proved CMV antigen-specific in vitro. With high specificity and sensitivity, the classifier reportedly diagnosed cytomegalovirus status. Most subjects' HLA-A and HLA-B alleles were reportedly predicted from TCR beta sequences.

The CDR3 extends over 15 amino acids. V gave up 2 bases and J gave up 5 bases; unmatched junction bases: 7. Germline values: CDR1 WNHNN, CDR2 SYGVQD (reference sequence). Only one count was recorded for this clone. Its antigen remains unknown. The PCR employed 60 Vbeta primers together with 13 Jbeta primers. Produced via immunoSEQ multiplex PCR; TCRdb's table is partial and in-frame only. The table shows about 170,000 clones, with around 78% occurring only once. This chain uses TRBV10-1 with TRBJ2-5, with 8 bases aligning to TRBD2. The TCR comes from a woman between 25 and 40 years old in good health and CMV-seropositive. The source material was PBMCs. In nucleotides, the CDR3 is TGCGCCAGCAGTGAGACCAGAAGCGGGAGTGAGACCCAGTACTTC. As protein: CASSETRSGSETQYF.